The 18 T cell receptor beta chains reported below all come from one sample, sequenced in a study of blood T cells in healthy people across ages. Using a J-beta primer mix together with a sample-barcoded 5' primer, a second PCR was run for about 6 to 12 cycles. TCRdb re-analysed the 5' RACE reads in MiXCR, keeping a single row per CDR3 protein. The profile shows 1.4 million to 1.5 million distinct CDR3 sequences, approximately 38% of them singletons. Sequencing was done on a sample of blood. The origin of the receptors is a woman between 18 and 30 years old in good health.

The rearrangement joins TRBV2 to TRBJ1-1; D gene uncertain. Germline V gene sequence: CDR1 SNHLY, CDR2 FYNNEI. This CDR3 has 14 amino acids. V was shortened by 7 bases and J by 4 bases, with 16 bases between the two germline ends. As DNA, the CDR3 is TGTGCCAGCAAGCGGGAGCCGGGGTGCACTGAAGCTTTCTTT. Translating it yields CASKREPGCTEAFF. Using reference TRBV2 and TRBJ1-1 for the parts outside the CDR3, the full variable domain is EPEVTQTPSHQVTQMGQEVILRCVPISNHLYFYWYRQILGQKVEFLVSFYNNEISEKSEIFDDQFSVERPDGSNFTLKIRSTKLEDSAMYFCASKREPGCTEAFFGQGTRLTVV.

CDR3 bases: TGTACCTGCGCAGGACGGACTGAAGCTTTCTTT. Translating it yields CTCAGRTEAFF. The chain has TRBV21-1 and TRBJ1-1. TRBV21-1 is an annotated pseudogene. This CDR3 contains 11 residues.

The rearrangement links TRBV7-3 to TRBJ1-6; the D is unclear. Trimming removed 6 bases from V and 5 bases from J, with 8 bases in between. Per the germline V gene, CDR1 is SGHTA and CDR2 is FQGTGA. The CDR3 contains 13 residues. The CDR3 loop reads CASRALDNSPLHF. CDR3 bases: TGTGCCAGCAGAGCCCTGGATAATTCACCCCTCCACTTT.

This clonotype was observed at least ten times. The chain has TRBV29-1 and TRBJ2-1, with TRBD2 as a possible D gene (6 bases). The V end lost 3 bases, the J end lost 9 bases, and 18 bases lay between the germline ends. The CDR3 has 14 amino acids. The germline CDR1 and CDR2 sequences are SQVTM and ANQGSEA. Here the CDR3 reads CSVDLRRQEGEQFF. The CDR3 DNA sequence: TGCAGCGTTGACCTCCGTCGGCAGGAGGGTGAGCAGTTCTTC.

The genes are TRBV13 and TRBJ2-5; perhaps TRBD2 as D (7 bases). The CDR3 extends over 16 amino acids. V was clipped by 0 bases and J by 2 bases, with 13 bases between them. The V gene's germline CDR1 is PRHDT and CDR2 FYEKMQ (reference sequence). The CDR3 region has the DNA TGTGCCAGCAGCTTAGGGCGGGGGCCCCGACAAGAGACCCAGTACTTC. Its translation: CASSLGRGPRQETQYF.

This clonotype was seen a handful of times. The DNA for the CDR3 is TGCAGCGGAATAAGACAGGTCGGGACTGAAGCTTTCTTT. Protein sequence: CSGIRQVGTEAFF. V gene TRBV20-1 combines with J gene TRBJ1-1; a possible D gene is TRBD1 (6 bases). In germline, CDR1 is DFQATT, CDR2 SNEGSKA (reference sequence). CDR3 size: 13 residues.

This clonotype was picked up a small number of times. Here the CDR3 DNA reads TGCAGTGCTCACCGGGACAACTCCTACAATGAGCAGTTCTTC. Translation gives CSAHRDNSYNEQFF. This rearrangement joins TRBV20-1 to TRBJ2-1; TRBD1 is a possible D gene (6 bases). The CDR3 has 14 residues. The V gene's germline CDR1 is DFQATT and CDR2 SNEGSKA (reference sequence). Trimming removed 5 bases at V and 0 bases at J, with 11 bases between.

As regards this clonotype: This could be a read error, since a much larger clone is one nucleotide away. The V and J genes are TRBV12-3 or TRBV12-4 and TRBJ2-1, with 8 positions matching TRBD2. The CDR3 spans 18 residues. As DNA, the CDR3 is TGTGCCAGCAGTTTACGAGCTAGCGGGCGCGACCTCTACAATGGGCAGTTCTTC. It codes for CASSLRASGRDLYNGQFF.

The chain carries TRBV6-5 and TRBJ2-3; D not certain. The CDR3 has 15 amino acids. Germline V lookup: CDR1 MNHEY, CDR2 SVGAGI. The V end was cut by 1 base, the J end by 3 bases, with 11 bases between. The DNA for the CDR3 is TGTGCCAGCAGTTACTTCGGTACTGGTACAGATACGCAGTATTTT. It yields the protein CASSYFGTGTDTQYF.

The chain recombines TRBV3-1 with TRBJ1-1, with D possibly TRBD1 on 6 matching bases. V lost 2 bases and J lost 4, with 11 bases in between. This CDR3 has 14 residues. From germline, CDR1 is LGHDT and CDR2 YNNKEL (reference sequence). The DNA for the CDR3 is TGTGCCAGCAGCCAAACGGACAGCGGCACTGAAGCTTTCTTT. Translating gives CASSQTDSGTEAFF.

The chain has TRBV10-3 and TRBJ1-4, with no clear D. V was shortened by 0 bases and J by 8 bases, with 4 bases between the two germline ends. Per germline, CDR1 ENHRY and CDR2 SYGVKD. The CDR3 contains 12 residues. The CDR3: CAISESGEKLFF. For the CDR3, the DNA is TGTGCCATCAGTGAGTCTGGGGAAAAACTGTTTTTT.

The V and J genes are TRBV6-5 and TRBJ1-2; possibly TRBD1 for D (6 bases). The CDR3 spans 16 residues. CDR1 is MNHEY, CDR2 SVGAGI, per germline. Trimming shortened V by 4 bases and J by 7 bases, and 22 bases separated the two germline ends. CDR3 in amino acids: CASSLQGELSRGGYTF. The CDR3 DNA is TGTGCCAGCAGTTTACAGGGAGAACTTTCCCGGGGTGGCTACACCTTC.

The V and J genes are TRBV6-1 and TRBJ1-5, with D perhaps matching TRBD1 (6 bases). Germline V gene data show CDR1 as MNHNS and CDR2 as SASEGT. The CDR3 covers 16 residues. V was trimmed by 8 bases and J by 0 bases, leaving 17 bases between them. The CDR3 DNA reads TGTGCCAGCCTTCTGACAGGAGAATATAGCAATCAGCCCCAGCATTTT. Translating it yields CASLLTGEYSNQPQHF.

The CDR3 protein is CASSQDTGGSYNEQFF. The CDR3 coding sequence is TGTGCCAGCAGCCAAGATACAGGGGGCTCCTACAATGAGCAGTTCTTC. The chain carries TRBV3-1 and TRBJ2-1, with 8 bases that match TRBD1. CDR1 is LGHDT, CDR2 YNNKEL, per germline (reference sequence). With V trimmed by 0 bases and J by 0 bases, 1 base remained unmatched. The CDR3 covers 16 residues.

The chain is built from TRBV12-3 or TRBV12-4 and TRBJ2-4, with D possibly TRBD2 on 7 matching bases. The DNA end favors TRBJ2-7, so the J call may be wrong. This CDR3 is 15 amino acids long. In nucleotides, the CDR3 is TGTGCCAGCCGCGATGGGGGGGCGTTAAGTTACGAGCAGTACTTC. Translation: CASRDGGALSYEQYF.

A word on this clonotype: The junction departs from germline at one end; a sequencing error may be responsible. The rearrangement uses TRBV5-1 and TRBJ2-5, with TRBD2 matching 12 bases. Per the germline V gene, CDR1 is SGHRS and CDR2 is YFSETQ. The CDR3 extends over 18 amino acids. This CDR3 is CVSSSFGLAGMYQETQYF. The CDR3 region has the DNA TGCGTCAGCAGCTCGTTCGGACTAGCGGGGATGTACCAAGAGACCCAGTACTTC.

This clonotype has only a few counts. The chain has TRBV20-1 and TRBJ2-7; D gene uncertain. The better agreement between TRBJ2-5 and the DNA end casts doubt on the J call. The CDR3 is made up of 11 amino acids. Germline values: CDR1 DFQATT, CDR2 SNEGSKA (reference sequence). The CDR3 sequence is CSAIRWETQYF. CDR3 sequence (DNA): TGCAGTGCTATTCGTTGGGAGACCCAGTACTTC.

The rearrangement uses TRBV20-1 and TRBJ1-2; D might be TRBD1 (6 bases). The V end was cut by 2 bases, the J end by 4 bases, with 14 bases between. This CDR3 is 14 amino acids long. Germline-derived CDR1 and CDR2 are DFQATT and SNEGSKA (reference sequence). The chain's CDR3 is CSARSGVYGYGYTF. CDR3 coding DNA: TGCAGTGCTAGATCAGGGGTTTATGGCTATGGCTACACCTTC.